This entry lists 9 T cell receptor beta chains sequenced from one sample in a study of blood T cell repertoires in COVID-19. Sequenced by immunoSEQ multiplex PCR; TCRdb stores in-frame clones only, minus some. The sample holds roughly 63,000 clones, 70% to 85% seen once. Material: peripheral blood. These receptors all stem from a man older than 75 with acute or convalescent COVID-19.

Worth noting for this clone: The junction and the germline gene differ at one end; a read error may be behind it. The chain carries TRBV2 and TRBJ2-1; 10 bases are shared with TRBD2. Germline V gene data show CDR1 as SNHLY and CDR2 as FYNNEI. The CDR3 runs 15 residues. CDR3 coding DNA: TGTGCCAGCAGCGAAGAGCGGGAGGGCCAGGATGAGCAGTTCTTC. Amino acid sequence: CASSEEREGQDEQFF.

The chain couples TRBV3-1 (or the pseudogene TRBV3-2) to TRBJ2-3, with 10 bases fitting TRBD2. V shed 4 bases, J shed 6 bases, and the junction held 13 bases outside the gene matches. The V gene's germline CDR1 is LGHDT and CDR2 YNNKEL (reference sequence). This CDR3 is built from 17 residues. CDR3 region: CASSPSSISGGPDTQYF. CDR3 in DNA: TGTGCCAGCAGCCCGTCATCTATTAGCGGGGGGCCCGATACGCAGTATTTT.

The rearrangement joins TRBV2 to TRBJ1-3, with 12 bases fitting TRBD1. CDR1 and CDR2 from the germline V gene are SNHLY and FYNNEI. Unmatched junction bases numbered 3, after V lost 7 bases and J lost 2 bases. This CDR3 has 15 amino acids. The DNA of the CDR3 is TGTGCCAGCATTGGGACAGGGGGCCCTGGAAACACCATATATTTT. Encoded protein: CASIGTGGPGNTIYF.

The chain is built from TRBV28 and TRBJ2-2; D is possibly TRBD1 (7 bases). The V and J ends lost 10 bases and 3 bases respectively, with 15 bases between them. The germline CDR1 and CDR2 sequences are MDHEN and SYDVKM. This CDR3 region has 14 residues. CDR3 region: CAIRRGRDTGELFF. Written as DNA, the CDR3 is TGTGCCATTAGGAGGGGGCGGGACACCGGGGAGCTGTTTTTT.

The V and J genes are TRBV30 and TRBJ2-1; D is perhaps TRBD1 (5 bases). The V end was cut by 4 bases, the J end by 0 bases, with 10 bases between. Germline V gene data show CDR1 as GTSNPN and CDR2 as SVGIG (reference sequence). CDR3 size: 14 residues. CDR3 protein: CAWTDSYSYNEQFF. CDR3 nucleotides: TGTGCCTGGACTGACAGTTACTCCTACAATGAGCAGTTCTTC. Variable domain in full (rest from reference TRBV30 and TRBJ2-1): SQTIHQWPATLVQPVGSPLSLECTVEGTSNPNLYWYRQAAGRGLQLLFYSVGIGQISSEVPQNLSASRPQDRQFILSSKKLLLSDSGFYLCAWTDSYSYNEQFFGPGTRLTVL.

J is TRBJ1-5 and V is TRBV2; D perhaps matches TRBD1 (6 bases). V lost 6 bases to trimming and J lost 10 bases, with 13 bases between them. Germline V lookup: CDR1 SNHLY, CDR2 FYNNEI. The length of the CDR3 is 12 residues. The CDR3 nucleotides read TGTGCCAGCAGCGGACAGTCGCAACCCCAGCATTTT. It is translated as CASSGQSQPQHF.

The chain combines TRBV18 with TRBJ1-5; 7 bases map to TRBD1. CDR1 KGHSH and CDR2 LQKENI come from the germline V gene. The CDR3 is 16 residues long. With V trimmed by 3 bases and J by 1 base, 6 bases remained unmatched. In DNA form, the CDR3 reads TGTGCCAGCTCACCTACAGGGGATGTCAGCAATCAGCCCCAGCATTTT. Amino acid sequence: CASSPTGDVSNQPQHF.

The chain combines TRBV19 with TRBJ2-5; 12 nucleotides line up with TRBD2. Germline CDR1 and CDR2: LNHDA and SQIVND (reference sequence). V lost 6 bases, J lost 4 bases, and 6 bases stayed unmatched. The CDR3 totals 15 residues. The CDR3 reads CASSPSGGAGETQYF. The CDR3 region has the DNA TGTGCCAGTAGCCCTAGCGGGGGGGCGGGAGAGACCCAGTACTTC.

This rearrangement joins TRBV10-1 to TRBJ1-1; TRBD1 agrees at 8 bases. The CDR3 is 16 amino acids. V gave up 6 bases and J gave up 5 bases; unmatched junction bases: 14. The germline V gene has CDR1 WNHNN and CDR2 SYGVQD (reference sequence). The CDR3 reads CASSDSGQGGGTEAFF. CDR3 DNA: TGCGCCAGCAGCGACTCAGGACAGGGCGGAGGAACTGAAGCTTTCTTT.